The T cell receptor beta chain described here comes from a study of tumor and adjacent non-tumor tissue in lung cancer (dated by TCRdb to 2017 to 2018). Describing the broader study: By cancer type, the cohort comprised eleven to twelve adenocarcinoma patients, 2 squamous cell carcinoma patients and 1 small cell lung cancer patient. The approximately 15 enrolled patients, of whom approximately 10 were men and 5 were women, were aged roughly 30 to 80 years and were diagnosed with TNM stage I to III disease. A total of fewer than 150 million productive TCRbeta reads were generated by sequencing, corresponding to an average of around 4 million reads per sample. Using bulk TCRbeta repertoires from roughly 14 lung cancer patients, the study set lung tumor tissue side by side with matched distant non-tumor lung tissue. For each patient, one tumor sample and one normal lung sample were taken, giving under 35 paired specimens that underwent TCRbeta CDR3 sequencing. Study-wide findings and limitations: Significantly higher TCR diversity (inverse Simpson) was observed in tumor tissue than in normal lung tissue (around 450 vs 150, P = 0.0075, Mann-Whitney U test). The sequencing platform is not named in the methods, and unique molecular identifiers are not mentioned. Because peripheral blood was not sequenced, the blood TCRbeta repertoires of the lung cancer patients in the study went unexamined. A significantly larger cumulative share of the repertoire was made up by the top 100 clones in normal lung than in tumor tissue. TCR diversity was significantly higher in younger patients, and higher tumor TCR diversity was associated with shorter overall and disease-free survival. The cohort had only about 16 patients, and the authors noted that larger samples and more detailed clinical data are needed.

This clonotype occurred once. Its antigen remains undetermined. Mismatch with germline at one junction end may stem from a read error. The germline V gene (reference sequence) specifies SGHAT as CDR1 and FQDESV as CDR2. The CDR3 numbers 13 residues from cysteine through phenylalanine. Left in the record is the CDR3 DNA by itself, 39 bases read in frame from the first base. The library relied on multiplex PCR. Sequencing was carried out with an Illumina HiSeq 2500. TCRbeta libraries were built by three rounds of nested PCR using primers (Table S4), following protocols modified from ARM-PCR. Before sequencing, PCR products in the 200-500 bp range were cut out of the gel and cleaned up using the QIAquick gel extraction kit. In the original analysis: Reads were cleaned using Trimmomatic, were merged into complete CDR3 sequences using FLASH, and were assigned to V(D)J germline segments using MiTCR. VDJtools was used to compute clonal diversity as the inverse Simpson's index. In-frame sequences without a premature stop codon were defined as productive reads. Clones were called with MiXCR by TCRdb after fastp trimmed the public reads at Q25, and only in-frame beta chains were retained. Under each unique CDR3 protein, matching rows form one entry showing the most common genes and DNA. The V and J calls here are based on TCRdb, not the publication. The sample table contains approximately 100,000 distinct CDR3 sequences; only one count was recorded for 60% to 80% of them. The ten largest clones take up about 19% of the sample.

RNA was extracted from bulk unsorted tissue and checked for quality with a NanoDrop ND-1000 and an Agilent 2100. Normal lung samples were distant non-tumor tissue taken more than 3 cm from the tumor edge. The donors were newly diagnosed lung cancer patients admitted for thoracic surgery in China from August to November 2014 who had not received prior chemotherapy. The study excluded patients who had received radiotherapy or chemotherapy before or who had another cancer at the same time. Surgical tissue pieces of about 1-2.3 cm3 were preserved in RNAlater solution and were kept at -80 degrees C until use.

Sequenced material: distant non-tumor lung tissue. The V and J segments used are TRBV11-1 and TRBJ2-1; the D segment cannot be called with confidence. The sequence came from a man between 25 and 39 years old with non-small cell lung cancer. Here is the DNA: TGTGCCAGCGGCTTAGAGTCGAACAATGAGCAGTTCTTC. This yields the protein CASGLESNNEQFF.